One TCR beta chain is described in this entry. Its antigen is as yet unknown. Produced via immunoSEQ multiplex PCR; TCRdb's table is partial and in-frame only. Here the sample spans about 10,000 clones, around two thirds being singletons. This specimen belongs to a study of CD4+ T cells in melanoma. This CDR3 region has 13 residues. Trimming pared 4 bases from V and 7 bases from J, leaving 13 bases between. CDR1 is MNHNS, CDR2 SASEGT, per germline. Overall study findings and caveats: CD8+ T cell, macrophage and B cell function reportedly correlated with neoantigen-specific CD4+ T cells.

Material for sequencing was cells from a culture (not recorded whether cultured in vitro). The J gene is TRBJ1-2, the V gene TRBV6-1; D call uncertain. This TCR was recovered from a human donor with melanoma. CDR3 sequence (DNA): TGTGCCAGCAGTGGGCTGATGGGAGGTGGCTACACCTTC. Translated, it gives CASSGLMGGGYTF.